These T cell receptor beta chains were read from a single sample in a study of T cell responses to AZD1222 COVID-19 vaccine. The assay was immunoSEQ multiplex PCR, and TCRdb's table has in-frame clones only and misses some. The sample includes roughly 50,000 clones, 70% to 90% seen only once; the top ten take more than 14%. This material consisted of peripheral blood, taken 28 days after the second AZD1222 dose. The receptors derive from an adult who received the AZD1222 COVID-19 vaccine. CDR3s include the opening cysteine and the closing phenylalanine or tryptophan. The order of the fields is V gene, D gene, clone size, J gene, CDR3 DNA, CDR3 protein. A D gene is named only where the DNA matches it firmly. Part of the rows lack a size; the others show once, few, many or a class for expanded clones.

v_gene: TRBV27
d_gene: TRBD1
abundance: NA
j_gene: TRBJ2-1
CDR3nt: TGTGCCAGCAGTTTAAACAGGGGGGATGAGCAGTTCTTC
CDR3aa: CASSLNRGDEQFF

v_gene: TRBV18
d_gene: NA
abundance: NA
j_gene: TRBJ2-1
CDR3nt: TGTGCCAGCTCACCACTGTGGGGGACTGACTACAATGAGCAGTTCTTC
CDR3aa: CASSPLWGTDYNEQFF

v_gene: TRBV2
d_gene: TRBD1
abundance: NA
j_gene: TRBJ1-6
CDR3nt: TGTGCCAGCGGGGGACAGAGAAATTCACCCCTCCACTTT
CDR3aa: CASGGQRNSPLHF

v_gene: TRBV30
d_gene: TRBD1
abundance: NA
j_gene: TRBJ1-2
CDR3nt: TGTGCCTGGAGTGTACAGGGGACAGGGTTTGGCTACACCTTC
CDR3aa: CAWSVQGTGFGYTF

v_gene: TRBV5-6
d_gene: NA
abundance: NA
j_gene: TRBJ1-6
CDR3nt: TGTGCCAGCAGCTCGTCGATGACAGCAGATTATAATTCACCCCTCCACTTT
CDR3aa: CASSSSMTADYNSPLHF

v_gene: TRBV7-9
d_gene: NA
abundance: few
j_gene: TRBJ2-3
CDR3nt: TGTGCCAGCAGCCCCCACACGACCGGTGGCACAGATACGCAGTATTTT
CDR3aa: CASSPHTTGGTDTQYF

v_gene: TRBV19
d_gene: NA
abundance: NA
j_gene: TRBJ1-1
CDR3nt: TGTGCCAGTAGTATATCGGAGGCGAACACTGAAGCTTTCTTT
CDR3aa: CASSISEANTEAFF

v_gene: TRBV2
d_gene: TRBD1
abundance: NA
j_gene: TRBJ1-6
CDR3nt: TGTGCCAGCAGGAGGGACAGGGCCGGGAGTGATTCACCCCTCCACTTT
CDR3aa: CASRRDRAGSDSPLHF

v_gene: TRBV24-1
d_gene: TRBD2
abundance: NA
j_gene: TRBJ2-7
CDR3nt: TGTGCCACCAGGGTAGCGGGAGCGGGGATTGACGAGCAGTACTTC
CDR3aa: CATRVAGAGIDEQYF

v_gene: TRBV11-2
d_gene: TRBD1
abundance: once
j_gene: TRBJ1-2
CDR3nt: TGTGCCAGCAGCCCGAATGGGGACAGGGGGCTAGGTGGCTACACCTTC
CDR3aa: CASSPNGDRGLGGYTF

v_gene: TRBV6-1
d_gene: NA
abundance: NA
j_gene: TRBJ2-7
CDR3nt: TGTGCCAGCAGTGAACGGGGGCGGTCCCACGAGCAGTACTTC
CDR3aa: CASSERGRSHEQYF

v_gene: TRBV4-3
d_gene: NA
abundance: NA
j_gene: TRBJ2-7
CDR3nt: TGCGCCAGCAGCCCGACAGTGGGTTCCTACGAGCAGTACTTC
CDR3aa: CASSPTVGSYEQYF

v_gene: TRBV30
d_gene: NA
abundance: NA
j_gene: TRBJ2-1
CDR3nt: TGTGCCTGGAGTGTCGGGATCTACAATGAGCAGTTCTTC
CDR3aa: CAWSVGIYNEQFF

v_gene: TRBV30
d_gene: TRBD1
abundance: NA
j_gene: TRBJ1-6
CDR3nt: TGTGCCTGGAGTGTCCCCAGACAGGGGATATCAAATTCACCCCTCCACTTT
CDR3aa: CAWSVPRQGISNSPLHF

v_gene: TRBV7-2
d_gene: TRBD1
abundance: NA
j_gene: TRBJ2-6
CDR3nt: TGTGCCAGCAGCGACAGGGTAGCTGGGGCCAACGTCCTGACTTTC
CDR3aa: CASSDRVAGANVLTF

v_gene: TRBV27
d_gene: TRBD2
abundance: NA
j_gene: TRBJ2-7
CDR3nt: TGTGCCAGCAGTCCGGGACTACTCTACGAGCAGTACTTC
CDR3aa: CASSPGLLYEQYF

v_gene: TRBV6-5
d_gene: NA
abundance: NA
j_gene: TRBJ2-5
CDR3nt: TGTGCCAGCAGTTACTCGAAGACCACGGGCCAAGAGACCCAGTACTTC
CDR3aa: CASSYSKTTGQETQYF

v_gene: TRBV10-1
d_gene: NA
abundance: NA
j_gene: TRBJ2-3
CDR3nt: TGCGCCACCAGTGGGGGAGGAAATACGCAGTATTTT
CDR3aa: CATSGGGNTQYF

v_gene: TRBV11-3
d_gene: NA
abundance: NA
j_gene: TRBJ2-7
CDR3nt: TGTGCCAGCACCCCCGGATCGGACCGCTCCTACGAGCAGTACTTC
CDR3aa: CASTPGSDRSYEQYF

v_gene: TRBV6-6
d_gene: TRBD1
abundance: NA
j_gene: TRBJ2-1
CDR3nt: TGTGCCAGCCATAATACCGGGACAGGGGACAATGAGCAGTTCTTC
CDR3aa: CASHNTGTGDNEQFF

v_gene: TRBV4-1
d_gene: TRBD2
abundance: NA
j_gene: TRBJ2-1
CDR3nt: TGCGCCAGCAGCCAAGACTGGACTAGCGGCTACAATGAGCAGTTCTTC
CDR3aa: CASSQDWTSGYNEQFF

v_gene: TRBV29-1
d_gene: TRBD1
abundance: NA
j_gene: TRBJ2-5
CDR3nt: TGCAGCGTTGCGACAGGGGAAGAGACCCAGTACTTC
CDR3aa: CSVATGEETQYF

v_gene: TRBV7-9
d_gene: TRBD2
abundance: NA
j_gene: TRBJ2-5
CDR3nt: TGTGCCAGCAGCCAGGTGGAGCGGGAGATCAGGGCCCAGTACTTC
CDR3aa: CASSQVEREIRAQYF

v_gene: TRBV6-1
d_gene: TRBD1
abundance: once
j_gene: TRBJ2-5
CDR3nt: TGTGCCAGCAGTGTACAGGGGCCCCTTCTTCAAGAGACCCAGTACTTC
CDR3aa: CASSVQGPLLQETQYF

v_gene: TRBV12-3/TRBV12-4
d_gene: NA
abundance: NA
j_gene: TRBJ2-5
CDR3nt: TGTGCCAGCAGTTTTGGCGAGACCCAGTACTTC
CDR3aa: CASSFGETQYF

v_gene: TRBV5-5
d_gene: TRBD1
abundance: NA
j_gene: TRBJ1-2
CDR3nt: TGTGCCAGCAGCTTGCTTCAGGGGGGATATGGCTACACCTTC
CDR3aa: CASSLLQGGYGYTF

v_gene: TRBV4-1
d_gene: NA
abundance: NA
j_gene: TRBJ1-4
CDR3nt: TGCGCCAGCAGCATGGGCAGGGCCGCAACTAATGAAAAACTGTTTTTT
CDR3aa: CASSMGRAATNEKLFF

v_gene: TRBV5-1
d_gene: NA
abundance: once
j_gene: TRBJ1-4
CDR3nt: TGCGCCAGCAGCCCTCCGTGGGGAACCCGGGAAAAACTGTTTTTT
CDR3aa: CASSPPWGTREKLFF

v_gene: TRBV15
d_gene: TRBD1
abundance: NA
j_gene: TRBJ2-3
CDR3nt: TGTGCCACCAGCAGAAGCCTAGGGGGCTACCCAGATACGCAGTATTTT
CDR3aa: CATSRSLGGYPDTQYF

v_gene: TRBV4-2
d_gene: NA
abundance: NA
j_gene: TRBJ1-5
CDR3nt: TGTGCCAGCACCCCGGGACCTCCGGGGATGGGCAATCAGCCCCAGCATTTT
CDR3aa: CASTPGPPGMGNQPQHF

v_gene: TRBV15
d_gene: NA
abundance: NA
j_gene: TRBJ2-1
CDR3nt: TGTGCCACCACCCTAGACTCCTACAATGAGCAGTTCTTC
CDR3aa: CATTLDSYNEQFF